The source of this T cell receptor beta chain is a study of esophageal squamous cell carcinoma under preoperative chemotherapy. Study conclusions and caveats: Clonal contraction, more than amplification, hit abundant clones after paclitaxel-nedaplatin.

Time point described: before preoperative PTX-NDP chemotherapy. Comment on this clonotype: Antigen: not known.

There are 16 residues in the CDR3. Looked up from germline, CDR1 is MNHNS and CDR2 is SASEGT. The V end lost 4 bases, the J end lost 13 bases, and 26 bases lay between the germline ends. In TCRdb, the PCR reads were re-called with MiXCR into one record per CDR3 protein. The repertoire holds around 12,000 distinct CDR3 sequences, with around half as singletons. The material was obtained from a patient given preoperative chemotherapy. The clonotype was recovered from a human donor with esophageal squamous cell carcinoma. The donor label of this sample is uncertain. The rearrangement uses TRBV6-1 and TRBJ2-1, with D possibly matching TRBD1 (6 bases). The CDR3 here is CASSVQSPGQEETQFF. DNA of the CDR3: TGTGCCAGCAGTGTCCAATCGCCGGGACAAGAAGAGACCCAGTTCTTC.